The source of this T cell receptor (beta chain) is a study of blood T cells in healthy people across ages. The overall study: With template switching, about one barcoded beta molecule was captured per two T cells.

The authors ran a second PCR of about 7 to 12 cycles using a sample-barcoded 5' primer and a J-beta primer mix. With 12 random nucleotides, a template-switch adaptor tagged each individual cDNA molecule. MiXCR was run by TCRdb on the 5' RACE reads, yielding one entry per CDR3 protein. The repertoire has approximately 1.5 million distinct CDR3 sequences, approximately 42% of them found once; the top ten carry less than 5%. The germline gives CDR1 MNHEY, CDR2 SMNVEV (reference sequence). CDR3 size: 17 residues. The J gene is TRBJ1-5, the V gene TRBV27; TRBD1 agrees at 7 bases. The DNA matches TRBJ2-3 better at its end, which makes the J call doubtful. What was sequenced was blood. The TCR sequence derives from a young woman in good health. The CDR3 region has the DNA TGTGCCAGCAGTTTATCAGGCGGCAGGGGGTTCAATCAGCCCCAGTATTTT. Residues: CASSLSGGRGFNQPQYF.